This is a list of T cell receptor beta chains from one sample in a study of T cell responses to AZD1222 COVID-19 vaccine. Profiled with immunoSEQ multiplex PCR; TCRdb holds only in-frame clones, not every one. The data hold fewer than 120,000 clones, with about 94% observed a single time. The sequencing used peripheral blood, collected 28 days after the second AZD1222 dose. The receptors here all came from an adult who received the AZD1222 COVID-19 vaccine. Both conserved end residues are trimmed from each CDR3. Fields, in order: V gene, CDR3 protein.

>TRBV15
ATSRGQGGAAF
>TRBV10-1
ASSRGGQLEKLF
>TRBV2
ASSVPPLPSAGNQPQH
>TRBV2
ASTERYEQY
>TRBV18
ASSTAGRSNTEAF
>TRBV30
AWSEASYEQY
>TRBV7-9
ASSPTEFSYEQY
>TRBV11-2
ASSRYDRPPYEQY
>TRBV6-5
ASSPSGLKLDTQY
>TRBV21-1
ASSKEAGDVGELF
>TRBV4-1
ASSIGPTGGAHSPLH
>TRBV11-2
ATTGPDGPNGYT
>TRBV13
ASSISFTGIIYEQY
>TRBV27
ASSFLGRGQYEQY
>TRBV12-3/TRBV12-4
ASSRGETQY
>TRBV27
ASSFAGALSSNEQF
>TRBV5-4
ASSTEDSPNYGYT
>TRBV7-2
ASSVGPSSGNTIY
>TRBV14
ASSPGYTEAF
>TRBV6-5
ASDAYEQY
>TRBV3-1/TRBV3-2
ASSRAAQAYEQY
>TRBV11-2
ASSTGGQVRYEQY
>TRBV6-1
ASSEALSTVYYGYT
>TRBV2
ASSGGPSAATEAF
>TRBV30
AWRLAGGETQY
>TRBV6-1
ASSEGYPRYYGYT
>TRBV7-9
ASSLFGTNYGYT
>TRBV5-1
ASSLGTRIDYNEQF
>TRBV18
ASSSQGPQQPQH
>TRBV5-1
ASSPGTSGVTNTGELF
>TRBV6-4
ASSAGEGAGPAYGYT
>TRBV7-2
ASSFLVGGPSQY
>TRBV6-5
ASSYGTAYNEQF
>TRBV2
ASSIDSYGYT
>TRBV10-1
ASSEGREDRNTEAF
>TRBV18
ASSFRPGSMNTEAF
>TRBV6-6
ASSPQRNTEAF
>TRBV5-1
ASSLSVVPLGREGYNEQF
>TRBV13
ASSHRGYEQY
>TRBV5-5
ASSLVTQGGLEQY
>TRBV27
ASSLSTSGVYNEQF
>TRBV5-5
ASSLVEGLYGYT
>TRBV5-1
ASSSAGGNEKLF
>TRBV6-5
ASGWGGSHTEAF
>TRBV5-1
ASSFQGAGTDTQY
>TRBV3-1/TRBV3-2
ASSRGMGYT
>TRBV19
ASRRGNGYTEAF
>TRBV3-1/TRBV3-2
ASSQAGDDTQY
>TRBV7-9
ASSPDKGKNTEAF